This TCR beta chain was retrieved from a study of T cell responses to AZD1222 COVID-19 vaccine. Looked up from germline, CDR1 is SGHRS and CDR2 is YFSETQ. V lost 2 bases and J 4 bases, leaving 7 bases between the germline ends. The CDR3 loop spans 13 amino acids. The table came from immunoSEQ multiplex PCR; TCRdb's copy has only in-frame clones and leaves some out. The data show about 85,000 clones, under 95% seen once. The rearrangement joins TRBV5-1 to TRBJ1-5; D ambiguous. Material: peripheral blood, obtained 28 days after the second AZD1222 dose. The sequence was obtained from an adult who received the AZD1222 COVID-19 vaccine. The CDR3 DNA follows: TGCGCCAGCAGCTTTGGGTTAAATCAGCCCCAGCATTTT. It is translated as CASSFGLNQPQHF.